Given below is one T cell receptor beta chain in context. Its matching antigen is unknown. V was pared by 5 bases and J by 5 bases, with 7 bases between. This CDR3 is built from 12 residues. CDR1 and CDR2 (germline): SEHNR, FQNEAQ (reference sequence). These data are taken from a study of cytomegalovirus exposure and HLA in healthy donors. In the study overall: Of some 410 genotyped donors, 80% to 85% grouped in the Caucasian-associated ancestry cluster.

General study points: The presence/absence work took it that sequencing depth was about the same across donors. Reportedly, HLA-A and HLA-B alleles of most subjects were accurately predicted from TCR beta.

PCR employed 60 Vbeta and 13 Jbeta primers. Clones were sequenced by immunoSEQ multiplex PCR, and TCRdb holds only the in-frame ones, with some missing. The profile shows about 160,000 clones, approximately 80% of them singletons. The sample comprised PBMCs. The receptor comes from a woman in her twenties or thirties in good health and CMV-seropositive. V is TRBV7-9 and J is TRBJ1-5, with unresolved D. The CDR3 region is CASSLPDQPQHF. For the CDR3, the DNA is TGTGCCAGCAGCCTCCCCGATCAGCCCCAGCATTTT.